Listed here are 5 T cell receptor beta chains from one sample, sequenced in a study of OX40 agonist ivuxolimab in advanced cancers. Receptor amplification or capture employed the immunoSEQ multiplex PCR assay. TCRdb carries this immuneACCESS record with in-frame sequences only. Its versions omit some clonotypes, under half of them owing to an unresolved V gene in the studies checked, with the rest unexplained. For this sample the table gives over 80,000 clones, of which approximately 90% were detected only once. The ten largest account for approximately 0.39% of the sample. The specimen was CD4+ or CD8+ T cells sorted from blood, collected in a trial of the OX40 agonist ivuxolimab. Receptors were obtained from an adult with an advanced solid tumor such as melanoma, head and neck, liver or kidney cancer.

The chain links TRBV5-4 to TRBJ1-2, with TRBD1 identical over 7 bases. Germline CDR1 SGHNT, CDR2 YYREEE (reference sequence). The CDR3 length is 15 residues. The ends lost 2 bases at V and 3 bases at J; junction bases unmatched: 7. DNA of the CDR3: TGTGCCAGCAGCTTAGGTAACAGGGGAGACTATGGCTACACCTTC. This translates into CASSLGNRGDYGYTF.

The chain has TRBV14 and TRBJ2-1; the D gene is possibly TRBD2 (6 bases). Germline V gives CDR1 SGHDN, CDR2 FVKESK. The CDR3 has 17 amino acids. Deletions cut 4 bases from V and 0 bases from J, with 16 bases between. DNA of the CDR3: TGTGCCAGCAGCCGGCGCGGGGCGTTAAGCTCCTACAATGAGCAGTTCTTC. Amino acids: CASSRRGALSSYNEQFF. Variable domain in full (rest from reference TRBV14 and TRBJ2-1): EAGVTQFPSHSVIEKGQTVTLRCDPISGHDNLYWYRRVMGKEIKFLLHFVKESKQDESGMPNNRFLAERTGGTYSTLKVQPAELEDSGVYFCASSRRGALSSYNEQFFGPGTRLTVL.

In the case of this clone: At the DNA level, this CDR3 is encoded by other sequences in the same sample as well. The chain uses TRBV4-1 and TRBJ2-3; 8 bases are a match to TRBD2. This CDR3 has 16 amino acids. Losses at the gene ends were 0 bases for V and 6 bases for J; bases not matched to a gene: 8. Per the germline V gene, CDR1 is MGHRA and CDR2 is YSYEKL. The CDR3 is CASSQDGGRGEDTQYF. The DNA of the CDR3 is TGCGCCAGCAGCCAAGATGGGGGGCGGGGGGAGGATACGCAGTATTTT.

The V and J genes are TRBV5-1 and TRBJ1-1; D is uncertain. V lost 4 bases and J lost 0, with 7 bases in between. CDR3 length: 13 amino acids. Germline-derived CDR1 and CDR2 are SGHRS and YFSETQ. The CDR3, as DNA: TGCGCCAGCAGCCTACAGCTGAACACTGAAGCTTTCTTT. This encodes CASSLQLNTEAFF. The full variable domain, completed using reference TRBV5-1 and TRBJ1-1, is KAGVTQTPRYLIKTRGQQVTLSCSPISGHRSVSWYQQTPGQGLQFLFEYFSETQRNKGNFPGRFSGRQFSNSRSEMNVSTLELGDSALYLCASSLQLNTEAFFGQGTRLTVV.

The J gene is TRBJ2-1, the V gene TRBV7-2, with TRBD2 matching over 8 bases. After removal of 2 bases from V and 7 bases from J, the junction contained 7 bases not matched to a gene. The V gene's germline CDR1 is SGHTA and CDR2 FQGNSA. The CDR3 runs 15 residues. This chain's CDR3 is CASSLTSGVRNEQFF. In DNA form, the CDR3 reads TGTGCCAGCAGCTTAACTAGCGGAGTTCGGAATGAGCAGTTCTTC. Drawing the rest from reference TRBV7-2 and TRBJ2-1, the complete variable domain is GAGVSQSPSNKVTEKGKDVELRCDPISGHTALYWYRQSLGQGLEFLIYFQGNSAPDKSGLPSDRFSAERTGGSVSTLTIQRTQQEDSAVYLCASSLTSGVRNEQFFGPGTRLTVL.